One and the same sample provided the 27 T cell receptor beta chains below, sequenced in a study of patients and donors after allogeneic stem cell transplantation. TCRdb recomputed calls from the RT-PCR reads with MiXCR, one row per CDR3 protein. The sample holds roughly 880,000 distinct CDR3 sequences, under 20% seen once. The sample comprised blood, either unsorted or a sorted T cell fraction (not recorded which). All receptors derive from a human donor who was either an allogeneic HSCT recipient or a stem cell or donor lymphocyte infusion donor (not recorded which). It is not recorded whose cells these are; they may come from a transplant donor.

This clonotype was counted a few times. The CDR3 sequence is CASTGEGNTEAFF. The CDR3 nucleotides are TGTGCCAGCACTGGGGAGGGGAACACTGAAGCTTTCTTT. The chain uses TRBV2 and TRBJ1-1; no firm D call. Germline-derived CDR1 and CDR2 are SNHLY and FYNNEI. The CDR3 consists of 13 residues. The germline V and J ends were trimmed by 7 bases and 1 base, with 10 bases remaining between them.

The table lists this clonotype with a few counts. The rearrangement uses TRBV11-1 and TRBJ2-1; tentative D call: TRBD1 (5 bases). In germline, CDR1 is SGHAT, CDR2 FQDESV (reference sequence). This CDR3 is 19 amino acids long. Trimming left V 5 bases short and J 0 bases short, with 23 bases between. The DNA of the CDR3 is TGTGCCAGCAGCCCTAGGGGTTCGGAGCGTATATCCTCCTACAATGAGCAGTTCTTC. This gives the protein CASSPRGSERISSYNEQFF.

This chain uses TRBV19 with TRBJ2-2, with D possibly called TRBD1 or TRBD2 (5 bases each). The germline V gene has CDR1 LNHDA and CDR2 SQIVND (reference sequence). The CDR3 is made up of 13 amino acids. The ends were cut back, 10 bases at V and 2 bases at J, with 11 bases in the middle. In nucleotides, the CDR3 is TGTGCCACAGGGAGCAGAAACACCGGGGAGCTGTTTTTT. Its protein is CATGSRNTGELFF.

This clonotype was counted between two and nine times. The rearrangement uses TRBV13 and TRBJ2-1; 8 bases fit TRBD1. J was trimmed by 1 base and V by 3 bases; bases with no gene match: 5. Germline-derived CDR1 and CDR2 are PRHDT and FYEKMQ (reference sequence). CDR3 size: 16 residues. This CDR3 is CASSFWTGLSYNEQFF. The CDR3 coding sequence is TGTGCCAGCAGCTTTTGGACAGGGCTTTCCTACAATGAGCAGTTCTTC.

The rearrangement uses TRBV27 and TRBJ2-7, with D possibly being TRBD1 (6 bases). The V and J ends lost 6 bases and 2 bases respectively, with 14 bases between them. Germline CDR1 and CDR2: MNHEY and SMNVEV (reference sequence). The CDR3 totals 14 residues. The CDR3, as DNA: TGTGCCAGCAGCCACCAACAGGGCACCTACGAGCAGTACTTC. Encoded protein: CASSHQQGTYEQYF.

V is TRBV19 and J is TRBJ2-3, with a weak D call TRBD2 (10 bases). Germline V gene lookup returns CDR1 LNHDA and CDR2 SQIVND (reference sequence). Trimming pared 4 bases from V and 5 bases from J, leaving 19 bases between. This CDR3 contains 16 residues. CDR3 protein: CASSTLLAGQGDTQYF. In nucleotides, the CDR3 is TGTGCCAGTAGTACTCTACTAGCGGGACAGGGAGATACGCAGTATTTT.

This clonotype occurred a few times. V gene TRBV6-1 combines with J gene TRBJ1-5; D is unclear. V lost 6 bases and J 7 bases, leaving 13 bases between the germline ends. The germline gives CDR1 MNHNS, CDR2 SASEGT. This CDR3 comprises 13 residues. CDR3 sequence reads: CASSPIPYQPQHF. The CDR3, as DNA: TGTGCCAGCAGCCCCATACCCTACCAGCCCCAGCATTTT.

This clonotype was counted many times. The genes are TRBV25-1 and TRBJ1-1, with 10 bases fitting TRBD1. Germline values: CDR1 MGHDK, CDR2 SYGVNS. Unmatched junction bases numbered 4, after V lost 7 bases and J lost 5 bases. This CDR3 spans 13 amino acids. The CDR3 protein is CASTSDRGTEAFF. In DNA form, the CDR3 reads TGTGCCAGCACCTCGGACAGGGGGACTGAAGCTTTCTTT.

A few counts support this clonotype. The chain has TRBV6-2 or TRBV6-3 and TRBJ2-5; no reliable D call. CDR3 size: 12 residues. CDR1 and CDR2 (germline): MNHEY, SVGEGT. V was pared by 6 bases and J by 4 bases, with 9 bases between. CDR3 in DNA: TGTGCCAGCAGGCAGCTAGGAGAGACCCAGTACTTC. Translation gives CASRQLGETQYF.

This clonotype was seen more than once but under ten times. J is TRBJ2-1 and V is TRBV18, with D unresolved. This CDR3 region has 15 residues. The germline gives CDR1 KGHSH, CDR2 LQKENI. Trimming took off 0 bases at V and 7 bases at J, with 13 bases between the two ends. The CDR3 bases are TGTGCCAGCTCACCACCTAATACCGCCAGGAATGAGCAGTTCTTC. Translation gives CASSPPNTARNEQFF.

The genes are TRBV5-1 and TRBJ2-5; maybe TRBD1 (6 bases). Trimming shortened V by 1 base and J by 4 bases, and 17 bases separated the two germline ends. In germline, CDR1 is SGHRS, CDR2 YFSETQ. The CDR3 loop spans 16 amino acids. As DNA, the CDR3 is TGCGCCAGCAGCTTGAACGGCAGGGGAGAGGGAGAGACCCAGTACTTC. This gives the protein CASSLNGRGEGETQYF. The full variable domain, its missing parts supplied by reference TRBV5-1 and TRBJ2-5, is KAGVTQTPRYLIKTRGQQVTLSCSPISGHRSVSWYQQTPGQGLQFLFEYFSETQRNKGNFPGRFSGRQFSNSRSEMNVSTLELGDSALYLCASSLNGRGEGETQYFGPGTRLLVL.

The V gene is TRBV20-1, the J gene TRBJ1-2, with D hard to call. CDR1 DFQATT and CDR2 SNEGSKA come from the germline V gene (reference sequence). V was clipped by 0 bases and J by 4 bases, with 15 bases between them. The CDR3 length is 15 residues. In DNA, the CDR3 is TGCAGTGCTAGAGAAACCTTAGGACGGTTCTATGGCTACACCTTC. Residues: CSARETLGRFYGYTF.

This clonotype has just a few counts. The CDR3 sequence is CSARVPSGRSSYNEQFF. CDR3 coding DNA: TGCAGTGCTAGAGTCCCTAGCGGGCGGAGCTCCTACAATGAGCAGTTCTTC. The genes are TRBV20-1 and TRBJ2-1; 8 bases line up with TRBD2. The V and J ends lost 1 base and 0 bases, in that order; junction bases with no gene match: 8. CDR1 DFQATT and CDR2 SNEGSKA come from the germline V gene (reference sequence). There are 17 residues in the CDR3.

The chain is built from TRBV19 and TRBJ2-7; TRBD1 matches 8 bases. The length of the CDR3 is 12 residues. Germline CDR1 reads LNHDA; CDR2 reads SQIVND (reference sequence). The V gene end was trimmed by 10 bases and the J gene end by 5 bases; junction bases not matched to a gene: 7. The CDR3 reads CATSGTGDEQYF. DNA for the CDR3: TGTGCCACCTCCGGGACAGGCGACGAGCAGTACTTC.

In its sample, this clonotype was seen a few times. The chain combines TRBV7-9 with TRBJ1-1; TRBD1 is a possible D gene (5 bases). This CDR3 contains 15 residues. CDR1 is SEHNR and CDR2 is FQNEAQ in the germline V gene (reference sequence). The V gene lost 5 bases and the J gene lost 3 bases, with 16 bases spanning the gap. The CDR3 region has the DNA TGTGCCAGCAGCCCGACTGGGGGGTTGGACACTGAAGCTTTCTTT. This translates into CASSPTGGLDTEAFF. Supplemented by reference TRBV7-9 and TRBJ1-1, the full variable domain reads DTGVSQNPRHKITKRGQNVTFRCDPISEHNRLYWYRQTLGQGPEFLTYFQNEAQLEKSRLLSDRFSAERPKGSFSTLEIQRTEQGDSAMYLCASSPTGGLDTEAFFGQGTRLTVV.

CDR3: CASSLIQRGGINEQFF. The DNA for the CDR3 is TGTGCCAGCAGCTTGATCCAGCGGGGGGGCATCAATGAGCAGTTCTTC. The chain is built from TRBV11-2 and TRBJ2-1; 10 nucleotides line up with TRBD2. The CDR3 is 16 amino acids. The germline gives CDR1 SGHAT, CDR2 FQNNGV. The junction had 8 bases not matched to a gene; V was cut back by 3 bases and J by 6 bases.

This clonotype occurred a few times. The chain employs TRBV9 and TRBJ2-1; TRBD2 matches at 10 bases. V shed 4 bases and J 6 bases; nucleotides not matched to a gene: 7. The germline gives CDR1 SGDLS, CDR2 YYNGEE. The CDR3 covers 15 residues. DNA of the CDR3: TGTGCCAGCAGCCTGTGGACTAGCGGCCTCAATGAGCAGTTCTTC. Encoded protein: CASSLWTSGLNEQFF.

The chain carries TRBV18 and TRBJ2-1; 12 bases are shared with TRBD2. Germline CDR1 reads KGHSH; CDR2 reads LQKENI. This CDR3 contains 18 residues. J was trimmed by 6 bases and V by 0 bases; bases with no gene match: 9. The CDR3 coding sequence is TGTGCCAGCTCACCACCAACATCCACTAGCGGGAGGTTCAATGAGCAGTTCTTC. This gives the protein CASSPPTSTSGRFNEQFF.

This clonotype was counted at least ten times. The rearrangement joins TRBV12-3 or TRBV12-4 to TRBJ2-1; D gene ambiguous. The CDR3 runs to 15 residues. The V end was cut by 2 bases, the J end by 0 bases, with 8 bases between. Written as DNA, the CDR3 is TGTGCCAGCAGTTTACGGCTTAGCTCCTACAATGAGCAGTTCTTC. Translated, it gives CASSLRLSSYNEQFF.

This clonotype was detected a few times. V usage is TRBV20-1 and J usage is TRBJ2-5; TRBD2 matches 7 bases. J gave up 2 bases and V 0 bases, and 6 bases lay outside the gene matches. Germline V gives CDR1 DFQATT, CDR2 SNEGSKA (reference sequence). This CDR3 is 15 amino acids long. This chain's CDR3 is CSAREFGTKQETQYF. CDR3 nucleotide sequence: TGCAGTGCTAGAGAGTTCGGGACTAAACAAGAGACCCAGTACTTC.

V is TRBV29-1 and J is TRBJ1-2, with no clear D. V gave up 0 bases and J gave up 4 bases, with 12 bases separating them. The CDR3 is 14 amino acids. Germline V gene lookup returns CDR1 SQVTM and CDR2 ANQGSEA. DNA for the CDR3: TGCAGCGTTGAAGATGAGAGGGCCACCTATGGCTACACCTTC. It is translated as CSVEDERATYGYTF.

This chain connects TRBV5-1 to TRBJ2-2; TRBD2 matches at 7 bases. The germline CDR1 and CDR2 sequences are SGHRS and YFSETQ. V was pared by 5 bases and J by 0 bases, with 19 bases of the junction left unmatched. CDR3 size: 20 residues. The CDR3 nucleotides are TGCGCCAGCAGGGCACAGGTGGTGGTACTAGCGACCTCGAACACCGGGGAGCTGTTTTTT. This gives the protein CASRAQVVVLATSNTGELFF.

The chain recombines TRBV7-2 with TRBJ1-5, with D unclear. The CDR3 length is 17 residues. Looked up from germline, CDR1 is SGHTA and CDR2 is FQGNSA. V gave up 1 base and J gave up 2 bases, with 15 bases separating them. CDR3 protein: CASSLVRTTRGNQPQHF. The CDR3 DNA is TGTGCCAGCAGCTTAGTACGGACTACTAGGGGCAATCAGCCCCAGCATTTT.

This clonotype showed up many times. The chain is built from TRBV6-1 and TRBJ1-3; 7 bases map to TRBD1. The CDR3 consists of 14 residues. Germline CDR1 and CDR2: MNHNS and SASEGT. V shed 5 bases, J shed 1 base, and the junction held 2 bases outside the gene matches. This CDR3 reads CASSRQGSGNTIYF. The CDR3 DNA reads TGTGCCAGCAGTCGACAGGGTTCTGGAAACACCATATATTTT.

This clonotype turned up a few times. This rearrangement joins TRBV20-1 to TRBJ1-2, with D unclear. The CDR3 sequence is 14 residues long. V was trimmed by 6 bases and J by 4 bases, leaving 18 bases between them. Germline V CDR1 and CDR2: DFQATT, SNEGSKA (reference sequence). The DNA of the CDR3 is TGCAGTGCGTCCCCGGATGAGGGTGGCTATGGCTACACCTTC. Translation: CSASPDEGGYGYTF.

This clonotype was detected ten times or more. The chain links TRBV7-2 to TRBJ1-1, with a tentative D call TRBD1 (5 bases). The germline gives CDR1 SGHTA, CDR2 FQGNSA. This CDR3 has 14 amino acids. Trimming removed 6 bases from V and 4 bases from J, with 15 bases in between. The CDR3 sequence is CASSPQGAGTEAFF. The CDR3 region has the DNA TGTGCCAGCAGTCCTCAGGGTGCGGGCACTGAAGCTTTCTTT.

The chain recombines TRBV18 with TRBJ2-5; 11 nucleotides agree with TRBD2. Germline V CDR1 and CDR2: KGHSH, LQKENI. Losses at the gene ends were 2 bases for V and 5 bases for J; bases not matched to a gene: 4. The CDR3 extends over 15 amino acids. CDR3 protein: CASSPTSGSLETQYF. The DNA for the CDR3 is TGTGCCAGCTCACCAACTAGCGGGAGTTTGGAGACCCAGTACTTC.